This T cell receptor (beta chain) appears in the sequencing data of a study of blood T cell repertoires in COVID-19. Overall study: Sites in the United States, Italy and Spain provided acute and convalescent COVID-19 samples. Sources were T cells, B-cell-depleted T cells, or PBMCs; the material itself was cDNA or gDNA.

This clone was detected once. V was shortened by 4 bases and J by 7 bases, with 13 bases between the two germline ends. Germline CDR1 is LNHDA and CDR2 is SQIVND (reference sequence). The CDR3 covers 13 residues. Seattle patients were enrolled while actively infected and followed longitudinally. As originally analysed: Amplification with reference gene primers provided the estimates of nucleated cell counts. TCRdb's copy holds only in-frame clones and misses some; the assay was immunoSEQ multiplex PCR. That table gives V, J and clone size, and the DNA gave D and trimming. The sample has around 150,000 clones; approximately 95% are singletons.

The TCR was taken from a woman aged 55-69 years with COVID-19, enrolled during active disease. The chain employs TRBV19 and TRBJ1-2, with a tentative D call TRBD1 (6 bases). Material: peripheral blood. The CDR3 nucleotides are TGTGCCAGTAGTAGGGCAGGGGCCGGTGGCTACACCTTC. This translates into CASSRAGAGGYTF.